Detailed here is one T cell receptor beta chain. The data stem from a study of T cells in Graves' hyperthyroidism and ophthalmopathy. Study summary: Peripheral blood was taken when the disease was first diagnosed, before any treatment began.

There are 13 residues in the CDR3. V was trimmed by 6 bases and J by 8 bases, leaving 13 bases between them. Germline lookup yields CDR1 MNHEY and CDR2 SVGEGT. Amplified TCR beta CDR3 regions derived from RNA transcripts. The HTBI set primed first-round TCR CDR3 RT-PCR. TCRdb reprocessed the multiplex PCR reads with MiXCR, giving one entry per CDR3 protein. The data hold 500,000 to 700,000 distinct CDR3 sequences, with 16% observed a single time. This chain joins TRBV6-2 or TRBV6-3 and TRBJ1-4; a possible D gene is TRBD1 (6 bases). The receptor was isolated from a woman aged 18-29 years with Graves' hyperthyroidism. The specimen was blood. The CDR3 protein is CASRTDSLEKLFF. The CDR3 coding sequence is TGTGCCAGCAGGACGGACAGCCTGGAAAAACTGTTTTTT.